Below, 14 T cell receptor beta chains from the same sample are listed, as sequenced in a study of blood T cells in healthy people across ages. Next came a second PCR, run for roughly 7 to 12 cycles, which used a sample-barcoded 5' primer along with a J-beta primer mix. TCRdb reprocessed the 5' RACE reads with MiXCR, giving one entry per CDR3 protein. The sample contains 1,800,000 or so distinct CDR3 sequences, 39% of which appear only once. Material for sequencing was blood. The receptors were gathered from a human donor in good health.

J is TRBJ2-1 and V is TRBV11-1, with 7 bases aligning to TRBD2. CDR1 and CDR2 from the germline V gene are SGHAT and FQDESV (reference sequence). V gave up 3 bases and J gave up 5 bases; unmatched junction bases: 13. The CDR3 runs to 17 residues. CDR3 region: CASSLAGERGPDNEQFF. CDR3 nucleotide sequence: TGTGCCAGCAGCTTGGCGGGGGAGCGGGGCCCGGACAATGAGCAGTTCTTC.

This clonotype was seen many times. This chain uses TRBV7-2 with TRBJ1-4; 9 nucleotides match TRBD1. J was trimmed by 8 bases and V by 5 bases; bases with no gene match: 12. The CDR3 spans 16 residues. Per the germline V gene, CDR1 is SGHTA and CDR2 is FQGNSA. The CDR3 nucleotides read TGTGCCAGCAGCCCAACCCCCGACAGGGGGTGGGAAAAACTGTTTTTT. Translated, it gives CASSPTPDRGWEKLFF.

This clonotype was found a few times. The gene calls are TRBV7-2 and TRBJ2-6; D unclear. V shed 1 base and J shed 2 bases, with 9 bases lying between them. The CDR3 runs 16 residues. Germline-derived CDR1 and CDR2 are SGHTA and FQGNSA. The CDR3 spells CASSLGWNPGANVLTF. CDR3 DNA: TGTGCCAGCAGCTTAGGGTGGAACCCTGGGGCCAACGTCCTGACTTTC.

J is TRBJ1-5 and V is TRBV20-1, with TRBD1 as a possible D gene (6 bases). With 1 base removed from V and 7 bases from J, the gap between germline ends came to 8 bases. The CDR3 has 12 amino acids. Germline CDR1 and CDR2: DFQATT and SNEGSKA (reference sequence). The CDR3 bases are TGCAGTGCTAGAGGGCAGGGGCAGCCCCAGCATTTT. Translation gives CSARGQGQPQHF.

The rearrangement uses TRBV2 and TRBJ2-5; TRBD2 agrees at 8 bases. Germline V gene lookup returns CDR1 SNHLY and CDR2 FYNNEI. Trimming cost V 0 bases and J 4 bases; bases outside gene matches: 4. The CDR3 runs to 15 residues. The CDR3 nucleotides read TGTGCCAGCAGTGAAGCGCTGACTAGCGCAGAGACCCAGTACTTC. Its protein product is CASSEALTSAETQYF.

CDR3: CASSLQQGLGDNEQFF. The CDR3 DNA is TGTGCCAGCAGCTTACAGCAGGGGTTAGGTGACAATGAGCAGTTCTTC. This rearrangement joins TRBV13 to TRBJ2-1; possibly TRBD1 for D (6 bases). The V end lost 2 bases, the J end lost 5 bases, and 16 bases lay between the germline ends. Germline lookup yields CDR1 PRHDT and CDR2 FYEKMQ (reference sequence). CDR3 length: 16 residues.

This clonotype showed up many times. J is TRBJ2-1 and V is TRBV12-3 or TRBV12-4; 7 bases are a match to TRBD1. This CDR3 region has 13 residues. The V and J ends lost 3 bases and 6 bases, in that order; junction bases with no gene match: 2. CDR3 sequence: CASSFRGPNEQFF. CDR3 DNA: TGTGCCAGCAGTTTTAGGGGGCCCAATGAGCAGTTCTTC.

This chain joins TRBV15 and TRBJ2-5, with no clear D. Per the germline V gene, CDR1 is LNHNV and CDR2 is YYDKDF (reference sequence). This CDR3 comprises 14 residues. V lost 5 bases and J lost 2, with 12 bases in between. The CDR3 sequence: CATSLLGRQETQYF. In DNA form, the CDR3 reads TGTGCCACCAGCCTTCTGGGCAGGCAAGAGACCCAGTACTTC. Using reference TRBV15 and TRBJ2-5 for the parts outside the CDR3, the full variable domain is DAMVIQNPRYQVTQFGKPVTLSCSQTLNHNVMYWYQQKSSQAPKLLFHYYDKDFNNEADTPDNFQSRRPNTSFCFLDIRSPGLGDTAMYLCATSLLGRQETQYFGPGTRLLVL.

With respect to this clonotype: This could be a read error, since a much larger clone is one nucleotide away. The chain uses TRBV29-1 and TRBJ2-3; 8 nucleotides match TRBD1. The germline CDR1 and CDR2 sequences are SQVTM and ANQGSEA. V trimming: 4 bases; J trimming: 8 bases; junction bases outside the gene matches: 8. The CDR3 contains 13 residues. CDR3 DNA sequence: TGCAGCGTTGGAGAGACAGGGGCCGGTACGCAGTATTTT. Protein product: CSVGETGAGTQYF.

A few counts support this clonotype. This chain connects TRBV12-3 or TRBV12-4 to TRBJ2-7; D gene unclear. CDR3 length: 12 amino acids. Trimming took off 7 bases at V and 5 bases at J, with 12 bases between the two ends. CDR3 sequence: CASTGRLNEQYF. The CDR3 DNA is TGTGCCAGCACGGGCAGACTCAACGAGCAGTACTTC.

A few counts support this clonotype. The genes are TRBV10-3 and TRBJ2-3; 15 bases match TRBD2. The CDR3 contains 18 residues. The germline V gene has CDR1 ENHRY and CDR2 SYGVKD. With V trimmed by 6 bases and J by 3 bases, 10 bases remained unmatched. CDR3 protein: CAIRPGLAGGPRTDTQYF. DNA of the CDR3: TGTGCCATCAGACCGGGACTAGCGGGGGGCCCCCGGACAGATACGCAGTATTTT.

About this clonotype: This CDR3 is missing its conserved last phenylalanine or tryptophan, likely due to a read error. The gene calls are TRBV12-3 or TRBV12-4 and TRBJ2-3, with 7 positions matching TRBD1. The CDR3 is made up of 14 amino acids. The trim removed 6 bases at V and 4 bases at J, leaving 7 bases unmatched. The CDR3 sequence is CASSHRQGSDTQYS. The CDR3 DNA sequence: TGTGCCAGCAGCCATCGACAGGGTTCAGATACGCAGTATTCC.

This clonotype has at least ten counts. The CDR3 sequence: CAISEGGTQETQYF. In DNA form, the CDR3 reads TGTGCCATCAGTGAAGGAGGGACCCAAGAGACCCAGTACTTC. J is TRBJ2-5 and V is TRBV10-3; TRBD2 is a possible D gene (6 bases). The length of the CDR3 is 14 residues. The V end was cut by 3 bases, the J end by 1 base, with 9 bases between. CDR1 is ENHRY, CDR2 SYGVKD, per germline.

The chain uses TRBV3-1 and TRBJ2-5; D may be TRBD1 (5 bases). The germline V gene has CDR1 LGHDT and CDR2 YNNKEL (reference sequence). This CDR3 is built from 14 residues. Trimming pared 5 bases from V and 0 bases from J, leaving 10 bases between. This chain's CDR3 is CASSRQLDQETQYF. CDR3 in DNA: TGTGCCAGCAGCAGACAGTTAGACCAAGAGACCCAGTACTTC.